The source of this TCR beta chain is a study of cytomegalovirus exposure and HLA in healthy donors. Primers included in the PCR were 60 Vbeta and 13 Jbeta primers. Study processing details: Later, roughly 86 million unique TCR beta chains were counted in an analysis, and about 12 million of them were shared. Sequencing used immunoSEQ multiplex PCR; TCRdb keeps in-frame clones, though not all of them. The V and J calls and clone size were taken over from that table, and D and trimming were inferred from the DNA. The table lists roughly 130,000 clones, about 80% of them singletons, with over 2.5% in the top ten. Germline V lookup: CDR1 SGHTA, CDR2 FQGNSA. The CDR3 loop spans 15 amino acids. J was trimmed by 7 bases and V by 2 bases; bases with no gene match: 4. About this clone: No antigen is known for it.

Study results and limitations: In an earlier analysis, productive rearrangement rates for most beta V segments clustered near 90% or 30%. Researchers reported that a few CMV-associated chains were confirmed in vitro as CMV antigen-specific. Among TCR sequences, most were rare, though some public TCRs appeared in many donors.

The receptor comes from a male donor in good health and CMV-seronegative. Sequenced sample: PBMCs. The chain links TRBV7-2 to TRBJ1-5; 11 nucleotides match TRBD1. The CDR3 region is CASSLLGQGGQPQHF. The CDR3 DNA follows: TGTGCCAGCAGCTTACTGGGACAGGGGGGGCAGCCCCAGCATTTT.